The present T cell receptor (beta chain) was sequenced within a study of control samples from healthy donors and cancer patients. This CDR3 contains 14 residues. V lost 1 base and J lost 2, with 8 bases in between. Germline CDR1 is SEHNR and CDR2 is FQNEAQ (reference sequence). The repertoire was sequenced with immunoSEQ multiplex PCR; TCRdb's copy has only in-frame clones and lacks some. This table holds roughly 450,000 clones, approximately 90% found once. The clonotype was recovered from a man in his forties with head and neck cancer. V usage is TRBV7-9 and J usage is TRBJ1-1; D uncertain. Sequences were obtained from PBMCs. Written as DNA, the CDR3 is TGTGCCAGCAGCTTAGACACTAGAAACACTGAAGCTTTCTTT. Protein sequence: CASSLDTRNTEAFF.